The clone carrying this T cell receptor beta chain was detected only once. V lost 2 bases, J lost 7 bases, and 5 bases stayed unmatched. The CDR3 spans 14 residues. Germline V gene data show CDR1 as SGHVS and CDR2 as FQNEAQ. Original processing methods: Nucleated cell counts were estimated from reference gene primer amplification. The protocol was immunoSEQ multiplex PCR, while the TCRdb copy is restricted to in-frame clones and leaves out a portion. From that table come the V and J calls and clone size; the DNA was used to work out D and trimming. The sample has 68,000 or so clones; 85% to 90% are singletons. The record originates from a study of blood T cell repertoires in COVID-19. About the study: Italy, Spain and the United States were the sources of the convalescent and acute COVID-19 samples. Nucleic acid was either cDNA or gDNA, and it came from T cells, B-cell-depleted T cells, or PBMCs.

The sequence was collected from a man over 45 with active COVID-19. Specimen: peripheral blood. The rearrangement uses TRBV7-8 and TRBJ2-3, with TRBD1 matching over 8 bases. CDR3 bases: TGTGCCAGCAGCTTACAGGGGGCGTGGAATACGCAGTATTTT. Translated: CASSLQGAWNTQYF.